The clone carrying this T cell receptor beta chain has only a few counts. What it binds is unknown. The source of the sample is a study of neurological immune-mediated disorders. The V end was cut by 3 bases, the J end by 1 base, with 7 bases between. Germline loops: CDR1 DFQATT, CDR2 SNEGSKA (reference sequence). There are 13 residues in the CDR3. Findings of the study overall: None of the CDR3 amino acid sequences found in expanded clones was shared across subjects. This suggests that the TCR-beta repertoires were private in all groups.

The authors made cDNA by 5'RACE with 10-nucleotide random UMIs. From the 5' RACE reads, TCRdb called clonotypes with MiXCR, one entry per CDR3 protein. The sample shows about 66,000 distinct CDR3 sequences, 4.5% of them seen only once. V usage is TRBV20-1 and J usage is TRBJ1-5; D is ambiguous. The specimen sequenced was PBMCs. The clonotype originates from a man aged 25 to 45 with multiple sclerosis. CDR3 protein: CSASRSSNQPQHF. The CDR3 bases are TGCAGTGCTAGTCGAAGCAGCAATCAGCCCCAGCATTTT.